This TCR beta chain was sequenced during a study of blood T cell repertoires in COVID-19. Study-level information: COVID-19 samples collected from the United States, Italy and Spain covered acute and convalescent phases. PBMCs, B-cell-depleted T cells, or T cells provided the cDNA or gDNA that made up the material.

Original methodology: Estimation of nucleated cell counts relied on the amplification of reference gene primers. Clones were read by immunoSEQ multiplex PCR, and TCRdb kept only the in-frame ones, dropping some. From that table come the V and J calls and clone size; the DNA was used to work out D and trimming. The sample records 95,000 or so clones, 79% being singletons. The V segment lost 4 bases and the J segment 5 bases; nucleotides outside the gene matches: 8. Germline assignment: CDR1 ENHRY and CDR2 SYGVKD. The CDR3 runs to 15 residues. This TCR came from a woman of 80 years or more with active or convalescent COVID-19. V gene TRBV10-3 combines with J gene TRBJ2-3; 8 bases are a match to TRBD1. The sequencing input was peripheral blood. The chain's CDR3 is CAISVNQGAGDTQYF. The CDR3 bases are TGTGCCATCAGTGTTAACCAGGGGGCGGGAGATACGCAGTATTTT.